Following are 2 T cell receptor beta chains from one sample sequenced in a study of shared clonotypes between healthy human individuals. Method: immunoSEQ multiplex PCR; TCRdb's copy keeps in-frame clones and lacks some. This sample carries over 800,000 clones, about 92% of them seen once, and the ten largest clones take 24%. Terminally differentiated effector memory CD45RA+ cells were excluded from the naive CD8 cells, which were CD45RO-negative and positively selected for CCR7. Sample: naive CD8+ T cells sorted from blood. These receptors were obtained from a man aged 30 to 45 in good health.

This clone was seen a few times. This CDR3 is also generated by other DNA sequences in the sample. The chain is built from TRBV5-1 and TRBJ2-7, with 11 bases that match TRBD2. This CDR3 contains 15 residues. Trimming cost V 5 bases and J 0 bases; bases outside gene matches: 4. Germline CDR1 is SGHRS and CDR2 is YFSETQ. The CDR3 DNA reads TGCGCCAGCAGTTGGACTAGCGGGTCCTCCTACGAGCAGTACTTC. Translating it yields CASSWTSGSSYEQYF. The variable domain in full, completed from reference TRBV5-1 and TRBJ2-7, reads KAGVTQTPRYLIKTRGQQVTLSCSPISGHRSVSWYQQTPGQGLQFLFEYFSETQRNKGNFPGRFSGRQFSNSRSEMNVSTLELGDSALYLCASSWTSGSSYEQYFGPGTRLTVT.

This clone showed up many times. This specimen includes other DNA sequences encoding the same CDR3. J is TRBJ2-7 and V is TRBV7-8; perhaps TRBD1 as D (6 bases). The V end was cut by 5 bases, the J end by 1 base, with 12 bases between. This CDR3 has 14 amino acids. Germline lookup yields CDR1 SGHVS and CDR2 FQNEAQ. Here the CDR3 reads CASSPPGTSYEQYF. CDR3 in DNA: TGTGCCAGCAGCCCGCCCGGGACATCCTACGAGCAGTACTTC.